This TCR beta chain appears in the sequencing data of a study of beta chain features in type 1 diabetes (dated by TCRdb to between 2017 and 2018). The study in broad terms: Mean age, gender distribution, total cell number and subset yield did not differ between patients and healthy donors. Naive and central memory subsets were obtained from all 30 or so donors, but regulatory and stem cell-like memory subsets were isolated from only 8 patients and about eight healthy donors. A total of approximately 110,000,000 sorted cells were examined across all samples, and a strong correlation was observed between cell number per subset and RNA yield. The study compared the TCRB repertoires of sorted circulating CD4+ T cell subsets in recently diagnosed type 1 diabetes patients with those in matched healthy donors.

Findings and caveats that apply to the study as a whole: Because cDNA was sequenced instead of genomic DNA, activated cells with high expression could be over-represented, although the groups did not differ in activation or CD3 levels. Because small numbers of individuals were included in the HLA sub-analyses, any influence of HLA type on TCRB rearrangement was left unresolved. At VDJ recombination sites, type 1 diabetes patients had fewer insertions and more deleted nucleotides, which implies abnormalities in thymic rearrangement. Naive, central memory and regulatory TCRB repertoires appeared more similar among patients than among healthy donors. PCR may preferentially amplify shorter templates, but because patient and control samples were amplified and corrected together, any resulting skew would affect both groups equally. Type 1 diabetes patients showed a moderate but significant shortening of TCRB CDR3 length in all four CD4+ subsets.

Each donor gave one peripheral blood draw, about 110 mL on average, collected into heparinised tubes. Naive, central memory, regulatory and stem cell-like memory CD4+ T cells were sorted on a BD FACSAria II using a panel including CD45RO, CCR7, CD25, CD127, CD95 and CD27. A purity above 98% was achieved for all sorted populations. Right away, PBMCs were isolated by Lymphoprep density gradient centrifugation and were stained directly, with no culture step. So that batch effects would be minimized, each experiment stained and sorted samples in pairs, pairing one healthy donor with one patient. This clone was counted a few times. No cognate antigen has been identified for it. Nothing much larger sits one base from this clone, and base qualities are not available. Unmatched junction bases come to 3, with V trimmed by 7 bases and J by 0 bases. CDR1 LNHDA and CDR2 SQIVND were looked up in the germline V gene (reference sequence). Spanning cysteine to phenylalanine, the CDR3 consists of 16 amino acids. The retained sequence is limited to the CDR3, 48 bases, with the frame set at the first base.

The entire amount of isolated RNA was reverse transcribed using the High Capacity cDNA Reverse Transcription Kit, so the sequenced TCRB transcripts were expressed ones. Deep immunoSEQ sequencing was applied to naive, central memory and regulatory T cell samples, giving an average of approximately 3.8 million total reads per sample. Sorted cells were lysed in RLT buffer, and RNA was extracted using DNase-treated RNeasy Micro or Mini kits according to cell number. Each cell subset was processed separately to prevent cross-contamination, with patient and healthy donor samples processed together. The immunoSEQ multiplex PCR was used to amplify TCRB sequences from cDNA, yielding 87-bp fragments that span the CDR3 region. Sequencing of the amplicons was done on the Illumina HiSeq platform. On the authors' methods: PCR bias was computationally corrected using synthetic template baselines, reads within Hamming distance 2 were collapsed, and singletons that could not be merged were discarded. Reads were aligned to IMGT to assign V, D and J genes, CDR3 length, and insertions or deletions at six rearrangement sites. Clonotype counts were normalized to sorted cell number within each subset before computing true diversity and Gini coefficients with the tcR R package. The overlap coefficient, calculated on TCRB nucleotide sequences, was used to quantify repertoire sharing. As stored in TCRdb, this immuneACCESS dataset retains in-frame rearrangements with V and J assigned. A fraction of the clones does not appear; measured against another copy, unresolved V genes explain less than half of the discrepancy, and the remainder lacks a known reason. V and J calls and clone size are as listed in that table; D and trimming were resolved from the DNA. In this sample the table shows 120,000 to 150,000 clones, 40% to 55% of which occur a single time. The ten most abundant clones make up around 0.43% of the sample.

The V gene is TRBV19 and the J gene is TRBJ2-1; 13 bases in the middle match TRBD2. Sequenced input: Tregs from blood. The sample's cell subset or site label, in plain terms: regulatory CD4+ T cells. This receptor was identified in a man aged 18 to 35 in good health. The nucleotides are TGTGCCAGTACCGGACTAGCGGGGGCCTCCTACAATGAGCAGTTCTTC. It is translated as CASTGLAGASYNEQFF.